Sequencing of this T cell receptor beta chain was carried out in a study of blood T cell repertoires in COVID-19. About the study: Material from acute and convalescent COVID-19 was sourced from the United States, Italy and Spain.

Original analysis: Counts of nucleated cells, estimated from reference gene primer amplification, were obtained. Data came from immunoSEQ multiplex PCR; TCRdb stores just in-frame clones and leaves some out. V and J calls and clone size come straight from that table; D and trimming were deduced from the DNA. The table has 110,000 to 150,000 clones, roughly 91% seen once. The V gene's germline CDR1 is MDHEN and CDR2 SYDVKM. Deletions cut 6 bases from V and 2 bases from J, with 26 bases between. The CDR3 loop spans 19 amino acids. The sample was peripheral blood. The chain combines TRBV28 with TRBJ1-5, with D tentatively TRBD1 (6 bases). The origin of this receptor is a man aged 55 to 70 with active or convalescent COVID-19. The CDR3 sequence: CASSPRRGQMFQGNQPQHF. The CDR3 bases are TGTGCCAGCAGCCCCCGGCGGGGGCAAATGTTTCAAGGCAATCAGCCCCAGCATTTT.